A selection of T cell receptor beta chains follows, all from one sample in a study of CD8 T cells in ankylosing spondylitis. TCRdb recomputed calls from the 5' RACE reads with MiXCR, one row per CDR3 protein. The sample consists of some 39,000 distinct CDR3 sequences, 10% to 15% of them appearing once. The sequencing sample was made of synovial fluid, either unsorted or a sorted T cell fraction (not recorded which). Every receptor here comes from a male donor with ankylosing spondylitis. The CDR3 runs from the conserved cysteine through the conserved F or W. The order of the fields is D gene, clone size, J gene, V gene, CDR3 protein, CDR3 DNA. D genes are given only for firm matches. A clone size is listed for some rows: how often the clone was seen (once, few, many), or a class if it is expanded.

>TRBD2|-|TRBJ2-2|TRBV11-1
CASSHRLAGGRYTGELFF
TGTGCCAGCAGCCACAGACTAGCGGGAGGGAGGTACACCGGGGAGCTGTTTTTT
>-|-|TRBJ2-7|TRBV5-1
CASSWTHNFEQYF
TGCGCCAGCAGCTGGACCCATAACTTCGAGCAGTACTTC
>-|few|TRBJ2-1|TRBV12-3/TRBV12-4
CASSPDSQNEQFF
TGTGCCAGCAGTCCTGACTCCCAGAACGAGCAGTTCTTC
>-|once|TRBJ2-5|TRBV29-1
CSVDLGEETQYF
TGCAGCGTTGACTTGGGGGAAGAGACCCAGTACTTC
>-|few|TRBJ1-5|TRBV19
CASSPGPGQPQHF
TGTGCCAGTAGTCCAGGGCCGGGTCAGCCCCAGCATTTT
>-|-|TRBJ2-3|TRBV4-1
CASSRQPEDFSDTQYF
TGCGCCAGCAGCCGCCAGCCCGAGGACTTTAGCGATACGCAGTATTTT
>-|few|TRBJ2-1|TRBV7-9
CASSRILNEQFF
TGTGCCAGCAGCCGGATACTGAATGAGCAGTTCTTC
>-|-|TRBJ2-3|TRBV6-5
CAIGADTQYF
TGTGCCATTGGCGCAGATACGCAGTATTTT
>-|few|TRBJ1-1|TRBV30
CAWNGGNTEAFF
TGTGCCTGGAATGGGGGGAACACTGAAGCTTTCTTT
>-|-|TRBJ2-1|TRBV3-1
CASSLNRLSPYNEQFF
TGTGCCAGCAGCCTTAACAGGTTGAGTCCCTACAATGAGCAGTTCTTC
>-|-|TRBJ2-4|TRBV20-1
CSAKRAKNIQYF
TGCAGTGCTAAGCGAGCCAAAAACATTCAGTACTTC
>TRBD1|-|TRBJ1-2|TRBV4-3
CASSQALGQGSRNYGYTF
TGCGCCAGCAGCCAAGCCCTCGGACAGGGATCACGCAACTATGGCTACACCTTC
>-|many|TRBJ1-1|TRBV6-2/TRBV6-3
CASTHRLTGLTEAFF
TGTGCCAGCACCCACCGCCTCACAGGGTTGACTGAAGCTTTCTTT
>TRBD1|many|TRBJ2-1|TRBV6-4
CASSVSKGQINEQFF
TGTGCCAGCAGTGTTTCAAAGGGACAGATCAATGAGCAGTTCTTC
>-|many|TRBJ1-6|TRBV5-1
CASALGERSPLHF
TGCGCCAGCGCCCTAGGCGAGCGGTCACCCCTCCACTTT
>TRBD1|many|TRBJ1-5|TRBV4-2
CASSQVSGGEQPQHF
TGTGCCAGCAGCCAAGTTTCAGGGGGCGAGCAGCCCCAGCATTTT
>-|many|TRBJ1-2|TRBV4-1
CASSQEPGISAGGYTF
TGCGCCAGCAGCCAAGAACCGGGGATCAGTGCGGGTGGCTACACCTTC
>TRBD1|once|TRBJ2-2|TRBV25-1
CSTTGVTNTGELFF
TGCTCGACGACAGGGGTCACAAACACCGGGGAGCTGTTTTTT
>-|-|TRBJ1-6|TRBV4-1
CASSHGGSPLHF
TGCGCCAGCAGCCATGGGGGATCACCCCTCCACTTT
>TRBD2|few|TRBJ2-1|TRBV7-9
CASWTSGSTYNEQFF
TGTGCCAGTTGGACTAGCGGGAGCACCTACAATGAGCAGTTCTTC
>-|-|TRBJ2-7|TRBV3-1
CASSSSQGNIPYEQYF
TGTGCCAGCAGCTCCTCCCAGGGTAACATCCCCTACGAGCAGTACTTC
>TRBD2|many|TRBJ2-1|TRBV6-5
CASSGLDGGNEQFF
TGTGCCAGCAGCGGACTAGATGGAGGCAATGAGCAGTTCTTC
>-|few|TRBJ1-5|TRBV12-3/TRBV12-4
CASSLKGRGGNQPQHF
TGTGCCAGCAGTTTGAAGGGCCGTGGGGGCAATCAGCCCCAGCATTTT
>-|few|TRBJ2-7|TRBV20-1
CSARAPRGFEQYF
TGCAGTGCTAGGGCCCCCCGGGGTTTCGAGCAGTACTTC
>-|many|TRBJ2-1|TRBV24-1
CATAAGAAYNEQFF
TGTGCCACCGCTGCAGGGGCCGCCTACAATGAGCAGTTCTTC
>TRBD1|many|TRBJ2-7|TRBV15
CATSIGLTGGYEQYF
TGTGCCACCAGCATTGGATTAACAGGGGGCTACGAGCAGTACTTC
>TRBD1|few|TRBJ2-3|TRBV25-1
CASSGDRTLDTQYF
TGTGCCAGCAGTGGGGACAGGACCCTAGATACGCAGTATTTT
>-|few|TRBJ1-1|TRBV12-3/TRBV12-4
CASRIGWRTEAFF
TGTGCCAGCAGGATTGGTTGGAGAACTGAAGCTTTCTTT
>-|-|TRBJ1-2|TRBV20-1
CSASKTSGYGYTF
TGCAGTGCTTCAAAGACCAGCGGCTATGGCTACACCTTC
>-|-|TRBJ2-1|TRBV27
CASSLYTHLSSNEQFF
TGTGCCAGCAGTTTGTATACTCACCTATCATCCAATGAGCAGTTCTTC
>-|large|TRBJ2-2|TRBV12-3/TRBV12-4
CASSWDSGTGELFF
TGTGCCAGCAGTTGGGACTCTGGAACCGGGGAGCTGTTTTTT
>TRBD1|few|TRBJ2-2|TRBV28
CASVGQENTGELFF
TGTGCCAGCGTCGGACAGGAGAACACCGGGGAGCTGTTTTTT
>-|medium-sized|TRBJ2-6|TRBV20-1
CSASDRNIFSGANVLTF
TGCAGTGCTTCCGACAGGAACATTTTCTCTGGGGCCAACGTCCTGACTTTC
>-|few|TRBJ2-7|TRBV7-2
CASSLGWQTYEQYF
TGTGCCAGCAGCTTAGGTTGGCAGACCTACGAGCAGTACTTC
>TRBD1|many|TRBJ2-7|TRBV7-8
CASSLNRDRPTYEQYF
TGTGCCAGCAGCTTGAACCGGGACAGGCCTACCTACGAGCAGTACTTC
>-|few|TRBJ2-3|TRBV6-2/TRBV6-3
CASPRGLSSDTQYF
TGTGCCAGCCCGCGAGGGTTGTCCTCAGATACGCAGTATTTT
>TRBD1|many|TRBJ2-7|TRBV7-9
CASSLVVDRDYEQYF
TGTGCCAGCAGCTTAGTTGTTGACAGGGACTACGAGCAGTACTTC
>TRBD1|-|TRBJ2-3|TRBV11-2
CASSFGTGIPDTQYF
TGTGCCAGCAGCTTTGGGACAGGGATTCCAGATACGCAGTATTTT
>-|few|TRBJ2-7|TRBV5-1
CASSAGTAAAYEQYF
TGCGCCAGCAGCGCAGGTACAGCGGCGGCCTACGAGCAGTACTTC
>-|-|TRBJ2-7|TRBV24-1
CATSDLRRTYGQYF
TGTGCCACCAGTGATCTTCGCCGGACGTACGGGCAGTACTTC